This T cell receptor (beta chain) was profiled in a study of OX40 agonist ivuxolimab in advanced cancers. Study-wide background: Cohort: around 83% men, mean age 60, aged roughly 23 to 79.

Only in-frame clones appear in the TCRdb table, and some are missing; sequencing was by immunoSEQ multiplex PCR. The repertoire holds under 80,000 clones, 85% to 90% seen once, with more than 3.5% in the top ten. The CDR3 contains 15 residues. Germline V CDR1 and CDR2: MDHEN, SYDVKM. V lost 4 bases to trimming and J lost 4 bases; unmatched junction nucleotides: 1. The chain joins TRBV28 to TRBJ2-1, with TRBD2 matching over 13 bases. The source is an adult with an advanced solid tumor such as melanoma, head and neck, liver or kidney cancer. This sample comprised CD4+ or CD8+ T cells sorted from blood, obtained in a trial of the OX40 agonist ivuxolimab. DNA of the CDR3: TGTGCCAGCAGTTGGGGACTAGCGGGATACAATGAGCAGTTCTTC. Protein product: CASSWGLAGYNEQFF.